These 7 T cell receptor beta chains were all obtained from the same sample, sequenced in a study of breast tumors, draining lymph nodes, adjacent tissues. MiXCR was run by TCRdb on the multiplex PCR reads, yielding one entry per CDR3 protein. This repertoire shows roughly 110,000 distinct CDR3 sequences, about 29% found once; its top ten account for around 6%. The lymph nodes were axillary draining lymph nodes from breast cancer patients. Sequencing used axillary lymph node tissue. The source is a female donor with breast cancer. Some clones in this sample may be carry-over from other donors' samples.

The gene calls are TRBV7-3 and TRBJ1-1; 8 bases agree with TRBD1. The V segment lost 4 bases and the J segment 1 base; nucleotides outside the gene matches: 2. The CDR3 contains 14 residues. The germline gives CDR1 SGHTA, CDR2 FQGTGA. The CDR3 DNA sequence: TGTGCCAGCAGCTACGGACAGGGGAACACTGAAGCTTTCTTT. This translates into CASSYGQGNTEAFF.

This clonotype was recorded many times. The rearrangement links TRBV9 to TRBJ2-7, with unresolved D. The CDR3 has 14 amino acids. V was cut by 0 bases and J by 0 bases, with 7 bases left in between. Germline V gene lookup returns CDR1 SGDLS and CDR2 YYNGEE. CDR3 coding DNA: TGTGCCAGCAGCGTAGGTACCGACTCCTACGAGCAGTACTTC. It specifies CASSVGTDSYEQYF.

This clonotype was observed many times. The V gene is TRBV30, the J gene TRBJ1-3; D gene uncertain. The germline gives CDR1 GTSNPN, CDR2 SVGIG (reference sequence). The CDR3 runs to 16 residues. Trimming cost V 2 bases and J 2 bases, with 16 bases left between them. The CDR3 spells CAWSKTAIPTGNTIYF. The CDR3 nucleotides read TGTGCCTGGAGTAAGACCGCAATACCCACTGGAAACACCATATATTTT.

This clonotype was counted ten times or more. This sequence joins TRBV2 and TRBJ1-2; 7 bases are a match to TRBD1. The J segment lost 3 bases and the V segment lost 5 bases, leaving 6 bases of the junction unmatched. The V gene's germline CDR1 is SNHLY and CDR2 FYNNEI. CDR3 length equals 14 residues. In DNA, the CDR3 is TGTGCCAGCAGTTTGACAGGGACTCACTATGGCTACACCTTC. Translation gives CASSLTGTHYGYTF.

Comments on this clonotype: One junction end does not reproduce the germline sequence, and a read error may be involved. In DNA, the CDR3 is TGTGCCAGCAACTACAATGGTAGGGACACAGATACGCCGTATTTT. It specifies CASNYNGRDTDTPYF. The rearrangement joins TRBV9 to TRBJ2-3; possible D gene TRBD1, 6 bases. CDR1 and CDR2 from the germline V gene are SGDLS and YYNGEE. The CDR3 totals 15 residues. Complete variable domain (other parts from reference TRBV9 and TRBJ2-3): DSGVTQTPKHLITATGQRVTLRCSPRSGDLSVYWYQQSLDQGLQFLIQYYNGEERAKGNILERFSAQQFPDLHSELNLSSLELGDSALYFCASNYNGRDTDTPYFGPGTRLTVL.

J is TRBJ2-7 and V is TRBV19; 10 positions agree with TRBD1. Germline CDR1 reads LNHDA; CDR2 reads SQIVND (reference sequence). V gave up 3 bases and J gave up 2 bases; unmatched junction bases: 4. The CDR3 length is 15 residues. The CDR3 DNA follows: TGTGCCAGTAGTATGGGACAGGGGTCAACCTACGAGCAGTACTTC. Translating gives CASSMGQGSTYEQYF.

To note about this clonotype: Without the conserved terminal phenylalanine or tryptophan, this CDR3 likely stems from a read error. It is unclear where the CDR3 begins or ends on the DNA, so no DNA is shown, and the CDR3 is as TCRdb lists it. This chain connects TRBV7-3 to TRBJ1-3; the DNA was not used to check the table's D call, TRBD1. From germline, CDR1 is SGHTA and CDR2 FQGTGA. A total of 10 residues make up the CDR3, ends included. CDR3 sequence reads: CASSRPRTGI.